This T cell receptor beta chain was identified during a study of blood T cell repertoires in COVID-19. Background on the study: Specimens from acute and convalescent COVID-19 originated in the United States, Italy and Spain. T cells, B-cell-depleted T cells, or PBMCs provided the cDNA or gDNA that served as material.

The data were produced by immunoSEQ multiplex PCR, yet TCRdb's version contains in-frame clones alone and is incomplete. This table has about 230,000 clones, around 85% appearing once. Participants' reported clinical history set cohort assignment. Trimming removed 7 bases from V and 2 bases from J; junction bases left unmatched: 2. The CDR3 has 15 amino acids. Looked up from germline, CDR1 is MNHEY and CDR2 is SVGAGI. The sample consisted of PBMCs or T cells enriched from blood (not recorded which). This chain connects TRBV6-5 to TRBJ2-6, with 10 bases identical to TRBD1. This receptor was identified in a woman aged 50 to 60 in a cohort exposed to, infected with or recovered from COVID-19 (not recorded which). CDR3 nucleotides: TGTGCCAGCAAGGACAGGGGGACTGGGGCCAACGTCCTGACTTTC. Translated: CASKDRGTGANVLTF.